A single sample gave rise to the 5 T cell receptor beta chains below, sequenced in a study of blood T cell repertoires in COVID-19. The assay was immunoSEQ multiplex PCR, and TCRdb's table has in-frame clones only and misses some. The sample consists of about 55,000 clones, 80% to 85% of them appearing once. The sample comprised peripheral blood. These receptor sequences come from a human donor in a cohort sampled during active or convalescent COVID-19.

CDR3 DNA: TGTGCCATCGTCTTAGCCAGGGAACAGAACTACGAGCAGTACTTC. Its protein is CAIVLAREQNYEQYF. The V and J genes are TRBV7-8 and TRBJ2-7; a weak D match, TRBD1 (5 bases). The CDR3 length is 15 residues. CDR1 is SGHVS and CDR2 is FQNEAQ in the germline V gene. V gave up 10 bases and J gave up 3 bases, with 22 bases separating them.

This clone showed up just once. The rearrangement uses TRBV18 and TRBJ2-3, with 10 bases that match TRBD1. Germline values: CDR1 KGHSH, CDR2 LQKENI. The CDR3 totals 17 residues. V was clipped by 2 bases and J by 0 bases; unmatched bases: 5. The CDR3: CASSPSGQGTSTDTQYF. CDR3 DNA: TGTGCCAGCTCACCATCGGGACAGGGGACTAGCACAGATACGCAGTATTTT.

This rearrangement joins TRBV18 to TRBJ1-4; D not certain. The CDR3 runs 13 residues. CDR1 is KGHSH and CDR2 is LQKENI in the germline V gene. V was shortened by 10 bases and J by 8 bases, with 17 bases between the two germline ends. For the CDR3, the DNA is TGTGCCACCGCTAGAGGGATCGAGGAAAAACTGTTTTTT. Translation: CATARGIEEKLFF.

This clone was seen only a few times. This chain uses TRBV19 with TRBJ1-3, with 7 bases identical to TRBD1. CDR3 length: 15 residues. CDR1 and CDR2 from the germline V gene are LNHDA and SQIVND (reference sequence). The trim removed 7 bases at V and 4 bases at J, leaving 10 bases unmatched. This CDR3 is CASTLDRSNGNTIYF. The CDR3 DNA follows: TGTGCCAGTACCTTGGACAGGTCGAACGGAAACACCATATATTTT.

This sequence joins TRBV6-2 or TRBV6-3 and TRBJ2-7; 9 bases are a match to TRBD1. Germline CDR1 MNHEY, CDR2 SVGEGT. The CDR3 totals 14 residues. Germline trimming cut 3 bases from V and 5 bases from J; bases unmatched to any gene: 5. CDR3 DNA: TGTGCCAGCAGTTATGGGACAGGGAGGAACGAGCAGTACTTC. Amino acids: CASSYGTGRNEQYF.